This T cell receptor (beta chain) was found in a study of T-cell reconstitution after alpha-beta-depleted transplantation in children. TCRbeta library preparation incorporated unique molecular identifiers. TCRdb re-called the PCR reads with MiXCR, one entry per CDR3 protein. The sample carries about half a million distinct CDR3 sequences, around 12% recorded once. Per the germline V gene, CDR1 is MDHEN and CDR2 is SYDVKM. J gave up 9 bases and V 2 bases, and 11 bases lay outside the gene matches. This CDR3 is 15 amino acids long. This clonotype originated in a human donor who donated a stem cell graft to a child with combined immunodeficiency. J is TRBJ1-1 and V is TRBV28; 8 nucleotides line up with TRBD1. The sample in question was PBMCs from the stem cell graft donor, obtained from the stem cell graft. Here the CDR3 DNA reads TGTGCCAGCAGTTTAACCCCGGACAGGGCGGACAAAGCTTTCTTT. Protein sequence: CASSLTPDRADKAFF.